The clone carrying this T cell receptor (beta chain) was picked up many times. RNA transcripts served as the template for amplifying TCR beta CDR3 regions. A first-round RT-PCR of the TCR CDR3 used the HTBI primer set. TCRdb analysed the multiplex PCR reads with MiXCR anew, one entry per CDR3 protein. In the table there are about 200,000 distinct CDR3 sequences, about a sixth of which are singletons. Patients with uncontrolled infections, other autoimmune diseases, pregnancy or lactation were excluded. Diagnostic decisions used clinical symptoms, serum thyroxine and TRAb, thyroid ultrasound and orbital computed tomography. The sample belongs to a study of T cells in Graves' hyperthyroidism and ophthalmopathy. CDR3 length: 15 residues. V trimming: 6 bases; J trimming: 2 bases; junction bases outside the gene matches: 9.

V and J are TRBV12-3 or TRBV12-4 and TRBJ2-5; TRBD1 aligns across 7 bases. The clonotype comes from a woman aged 50 to 65 with Graves' hyperthyroidism. Sequences were obtained from blood. CDR3 bases: TGTGCCAGCAGCCTATGGACAGGCGGGCAAGAGACCCAGTACTTC. This translates into CASSLWTGGQETQYF.